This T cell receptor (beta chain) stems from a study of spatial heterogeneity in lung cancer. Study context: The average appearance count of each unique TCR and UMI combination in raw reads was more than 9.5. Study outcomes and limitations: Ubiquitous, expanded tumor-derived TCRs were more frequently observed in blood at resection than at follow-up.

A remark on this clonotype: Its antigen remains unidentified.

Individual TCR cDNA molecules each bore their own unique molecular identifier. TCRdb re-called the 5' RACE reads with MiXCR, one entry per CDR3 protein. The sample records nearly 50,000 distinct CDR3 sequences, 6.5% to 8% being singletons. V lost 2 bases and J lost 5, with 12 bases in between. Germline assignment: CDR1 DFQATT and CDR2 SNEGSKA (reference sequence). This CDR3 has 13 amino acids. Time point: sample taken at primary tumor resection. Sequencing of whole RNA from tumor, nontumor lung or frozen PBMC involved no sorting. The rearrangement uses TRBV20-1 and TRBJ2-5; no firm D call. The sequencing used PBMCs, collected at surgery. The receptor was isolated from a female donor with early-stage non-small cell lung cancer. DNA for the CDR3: TGCAGTGCTAGATCAGGTGGTAAGGAGACCCAGTACTTC. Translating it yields CSARSGGKETQYF.